A selection of T cell receptor beta chains follows, all from one sample in a study of shared clonotypes between healthy human individuals. Generated by immunoSEQ multiplex PCR, the TCRdb table keeps only in-frame clones and is missing some. The table lists about 2.1 million clones, 85% to 95% of them singletons. The source material was naive CD8+ T cells from PBMCs. Receptor source: a young man in good health. Some clones in this sample may be carry-over from other donors' samples. The conserved cysteine and the conserved F or W are not part of the CDR3 here. Each record gives: J gene, clone size, V gene, D gene, CDR3 protein. D genes are given only for firm matches. The size of a clone is reported for some rows only, either as once, few or many, or as a class for expanded clones.

TRBJ1-3 | . | TRBV29-1 | TRBD1 | SVLNRGPGNTIY
TRBJ2-3 | . | TRBV27 | TRBD1 | ASSLYRGLADTQY
TRBJ2-7 | . | TRBV4-3 | TRBD1 | ASSQDLQGRAYEQY
TRBJ2-3 | . | TRBV29-1 | . | SVETAEGDTQY
TRBJ2-1 | once | TRBV29-1 | . | SVVVRLFQF
TRBJ1-1 | . | TRBV27 | TRBD1 | ASSFPGQGPTTEAF
TRBJ2-1 | . | TRBV29-1 | . | SVRSPSSYNEQF
TRBJ2-5 | . | TRBV14 | . | ASSQEKGIYETQY
TRBJ2-1 | . | TRBV27 | . | ASSLSRGNEQF
TRBJ2-5 | . | TRBV4-2 | TRBD2 | ASSHAPGLAGDGETQY
TRBJ2-5 | . | TRBV10-3 | . | AISGDSGGLQETQY
TRBJ1-1 | . | TRBV27 | . | ASSLAGGSEAF
TRBJ2-1 | . | TRBV9 | TRBD1 | ASSARQGRPNNEQF
TRBJ1-1 | . | TRBV5-4 | . | ASSRLDGDTEAF
TRBJ2-4 | . | TRBV27 | . | ASSPGISPKNIQY
TRBJ2-2 | . | TRBV6-6 | . | ASSYSQGGELF
TRBJ2-7 | once | TRBV11-1 | TRBD2 | ASSPLTSGSNLFPYEQY
TRBJ2-7 | . | TRBV6-5 | . | ASRSLANEQY
TRBJ1-2 | . | TRBV5-6 | . | ASSLADLGWGYGYT
TRBJ2-1 | . | TRBV7-3 | . | ASSVGLTGYNEQF
TRBJ1-1 | . | TRBV10-1 | . | ASSLGTHTEAF
TRBJ2-1 | . | TRBV4-3 | . | ASSQGRTLGVLQF
TRBJ1-2 | . | TRBV11-2 | . | ASSLAASKREGYT
TRBJ2-7 | . | TRBV28 | . | ASSFVQGYEQY
TRBJ1-1 | once | TRBV7-9 | TRBD1 | ASSAWRTGDTEAF
TRBJ1-1 | . | TRBV11-3 | . | ASSLTQAGHEAF
TRBJ1-1 | once | TRBV7-9 | TRBD1 | ASSLNRGNTEAF
TRBJ2-7 | . | TRBV27 | . | ASSGGYEQY
TRBJ2-7 | . | TRBV7-2 | . | ASSPRTDRPYEQY
TRBJ2-1 | . | TRBV5-6 | . | ASSLEQDNEQF
TRBJ2-5 | . | TRBV19 | . | ASSIFFGQETQY
TRBJ1-4 | . | TRBV9 | . | ASSGRGSQGEKLF
TRBJ2-7 | . | TRBV27 | . | ASSPQTGWEQY
TRBJ1-3 | . | TRBV19 | . | ASSWDTRNTIY
TRBJ2-5 | . | TRBV5-4 | . | ASSLRREKQETQY
TRBJ2-4 | once | TRBV27 | . | ASSLYGRLAKNIQY
TRBJ2-7 | . | TRBV6-5 | . | ASSYSTGYYEQY
TRBJ2-7 | . | TRBV15 | . | ATSRARLPTYEQY
TRBJ2-3 | . | TRBV29-1 | . | SVLGTDTQY
TRBJ2-7 | . | TRBV4-1 | . | ASSQIAELGYEQY